This TCR beta chain appears in the sequencing data of a study of blood T cell repertoires in COVID-19. Across the study: The samples span acute and convalescent COVID-19 from the United States, Italy and Spain. Sources were T cells, B-cell-depleted T cells, or PBMCs; the material itself was cDNA or gDNA.

Original methodology: By means of reference gene primer amplification, nucleated cell counts were estimated. TCRdb's table, derived via immunoSEQ multiplex PCR, lists solely in-frame clones and lacks some. V and J calls and clone size are those listed in that table; D and trimming were worked out from the DNA. The repertoire consists of 200,000 to 250,000 clones, with around nine tenths occurring once and the leading ten covering over 9.5%. The table lists this clone with a few counts. The trim removed 1 base at V and 4 bases at J, leaving 8 bases unmatched. Germline V gene sequence: CDR1 MNHEY, CDR2 SVGEGT. CDR3 length: 17 residues.

The sample was peripheral blood. This TCR was sampled from a woman aged 18-29 years who had recovered from COVID-19. The chain recombines TRBV6-2 or TRBV6-3 with TRBJ2-7; TRBD2 matches 12 bases. The CDR3 loop reads CASSYFQTTSGRYEQYF. CDR3 nucleotides: TGTGCCAGCAGTTACTTCCAAACCACTAGCGGGAGGTACGAGCAGTACTTC.